There are a few counts of the clone carrying this T cell receptor (delta chain). The protein given by TCRdb reflects a much larger clone and differs at residue 4 from this DNA's translation, likely from a read error; the protein shown is the DNA's translation. The source of the sample is a study of gamma-delta T cells after stem cell transplantation. CDR1 GEAIGNYY and CDR2 EKD come from the germline V gene. The CDR3 runs to 23 residues. TCRdb reanalysed the RT-PCR reads via CATT. The top ten hold about 66% of the sample, which has about 15,000 delta-chain clones, just under 9.5% seen once. The chain employs TRDV2 and TRDJ3; the match to TRDD3 covers 8 bases. Sequencing was carried out using gamma-delta T cells. The sequence came from a human donor. It is not recorded whose cells these are; they may come from a transplant donor. The DNA of the CDR3 is TGTGCCTGTGTCACCGCGCCTACTGGGGGCCCCAACCTAAGCTCCTGGGACACCCGACAGATGTTTTTC. Its translation is CACVTAPTGGPNLSSWDTRQMFF.